The T cell receptor beta chain under discussion was sequenced for a study of T cells in women clearing cervical HPV infection. Study-wide results and caveats: TRBV6-7 abundance was lower in cases than controls (around 0.11% versus 0.16%). CIN3+ cases had significantly higher TCR richness than controls; evenness did not differ.

Data came from immunoSEQ multiplex PCR; TCRdb stores just in-frame clones and leaves some out. The ten top clones account for approximately 11%, within a sample of under 20,000 clones. For this clone: Antigen: not known. The read falls 3 residues short of the CDR3 end, and the missing part is taken from the germline J gene.

V shed 7 bases and J 3 bases; nucleotides not matched to a gene: 8. The CDR3 totals 15 residues. Germline CDR1 reads LNHDA; CDR2 reads SQIVND (reference sequence). The sample comprised blood buffy coat. The chain links TRBV19 to TRBJ1-1; 10 nucleotides align to TRBD1. The clonotype comes from a woman aged 18 to 75 with a cervical HPV16 infection that either progressed to CIN3+ or cleared (not recorded which). CDR3 sequence: CASTDPGQGYTEAFF. The covered CDR3 bases are TGTGCCAGTACCGATCCGGGACAGGGGTACACTGAA.